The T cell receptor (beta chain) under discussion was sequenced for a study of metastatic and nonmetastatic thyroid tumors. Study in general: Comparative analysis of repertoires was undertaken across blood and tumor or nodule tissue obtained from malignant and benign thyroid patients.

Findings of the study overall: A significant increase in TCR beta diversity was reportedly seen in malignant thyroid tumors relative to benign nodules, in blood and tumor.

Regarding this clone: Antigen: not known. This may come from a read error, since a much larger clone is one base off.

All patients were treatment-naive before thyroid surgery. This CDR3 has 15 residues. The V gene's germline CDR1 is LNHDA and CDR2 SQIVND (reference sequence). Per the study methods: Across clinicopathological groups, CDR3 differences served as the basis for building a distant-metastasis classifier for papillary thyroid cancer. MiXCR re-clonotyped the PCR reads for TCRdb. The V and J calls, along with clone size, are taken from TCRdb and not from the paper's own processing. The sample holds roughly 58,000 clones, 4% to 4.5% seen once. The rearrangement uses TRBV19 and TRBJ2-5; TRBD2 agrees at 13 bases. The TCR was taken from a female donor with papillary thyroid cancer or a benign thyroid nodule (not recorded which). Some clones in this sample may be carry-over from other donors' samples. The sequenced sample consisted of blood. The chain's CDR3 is CAAWTSGSYQETQYF. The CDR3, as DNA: TGTGCTGCCTGGACTAGCGGGAGTTATCAAGAGACCCAGTACTTC.